This is a list of T cell receptor beta chains from one sample in a study of blood T cell repertoires in COVID-19. Clones were sequenced by immunoSEQ multiplex PCR, and TCRdb holds only the in-frame ones, with some missing. The sample yields 200,000 to 300,000 clones, roughly 88% seen once. The sequencing sample was made of peripheral blood. Source of these receptors: a man aged 35-49 years who had recovered from COVID-19. Each CDR3 is given with its conserved first and last residue.

V gene	J gene	CDR3 protein
TRBV11-2	TRBJ1-2	CASSFTGVEYGYTF
TRBV6-2/TRBV6-3	TRBJ1-2	CASSSTGGDYGYTF
TRBV5-1	TRBJ1-6	CASSTGVANSPLHF
TRBV23-1	TRBJ2-7	CASSQDIYF
TRBV7-2	TRBJ1-3	CASSGGISGNTIYF
TRBV28	TRBJ1-3	CASSPAGGSGNTIYF
TRBV12-5	TRBJ2-3	CASGLDRLSTDTQYF
TRBV3-1/TRBV3-2	TRBJ1-1	CASSQRRGAEAFF
TRBV29-1	TRBJ1-1	CSVEGGHSNTEAFF
TRBV5-1	TRBJ1-6	CASSLGAKTGTGMGRSGNSPLHF
TRBV13	TRBJ2-3	CASSIRLAGLTDTQYF
TRBV9	TRBJ2-5	CASSLAGGPETQYF
TRBV10-3	TRBJ1-1	CAISDFGPYEAFF
TRBV29-1	TRBJ2-3	CSVGFGGSTDTQYF
TRBV7-2	TRBJ1-6	CASSLGGSSYNSPLHF
TRBV6-5	TRBJ1-2	CASRRRGQGGYTF
TRBV5-5	TRBJ2-3	CASSFDRETDTQYF
TRBV4-3	TRBJ1-5	CASSQERERPQHF
TRBV18	TRBJ2-2	CASSLSVNTGELFF
TRBV7-2	TRBJ1-6	CASEAQRNSPLHF
TRBV18	TRBJ1-5	CASSPPGQDTRKPQHF
TRBV12-3/TRBV12-4	TRBJ2-7	CASSPELRYEQYF
TRBV25-1	TRBJ1-2	CASSEYLAFTGYTF
TRBV12-5	TRBJ1-4	CASGQAMLNEKLFF
TRBV27	TRBJ1-2	CASSLSGTGEIYGYTF
TRBV3-1/TRBV3-2	TRBJ2-7	CASSSAGSYEQYF
TRBV7-2	TRBJ1-3	CASSSNRGNTIYF
TRBV11-2	TRBJ2-7	CASSVGQGPTYEQYF
TRBV10-2	TRBJ1-1	CASREPGQGLTEAFF
TRBV10-2	TRBJ2-3	CASSDPGETTDTQYF
TRBV7-9	TRBJ2-2	CASSTTSSATGELFF
TRBV16	TRBJ1-6	CASSADSPGGSYNSPLHF
TRBV11-3	TRBJ1-6	CASSLGAAGSYNSPLHF
TRBV12-3/TRBV12-4	TRBJ1-1	CASSSGYTEAFF
TRBV11-2	TRBJ1-2	CASTTFGTGGNGYTF
TRBV7-9	TRBJ1-4	CASSLMDLGDEKLFF
TRBV6-2/TRBV6-3	TRBJ1-4	CASSFPEVATNEKLFF
TRBV9	TRBJ2-3	CASSVRPTGTDTQYF
TRBV5-1	TRBJ2-7	CASSLVESGSSYEQYF
TRBV5-4	TRBJ1-2	CASSSIYRGRTTNYGYTF
TRBV3-1/TRBV3-2	TRBJ2-7	CASSPTGSGSEQYF
TRBV7-2	TRBJ1-2	CASSPSPAVYGYTF